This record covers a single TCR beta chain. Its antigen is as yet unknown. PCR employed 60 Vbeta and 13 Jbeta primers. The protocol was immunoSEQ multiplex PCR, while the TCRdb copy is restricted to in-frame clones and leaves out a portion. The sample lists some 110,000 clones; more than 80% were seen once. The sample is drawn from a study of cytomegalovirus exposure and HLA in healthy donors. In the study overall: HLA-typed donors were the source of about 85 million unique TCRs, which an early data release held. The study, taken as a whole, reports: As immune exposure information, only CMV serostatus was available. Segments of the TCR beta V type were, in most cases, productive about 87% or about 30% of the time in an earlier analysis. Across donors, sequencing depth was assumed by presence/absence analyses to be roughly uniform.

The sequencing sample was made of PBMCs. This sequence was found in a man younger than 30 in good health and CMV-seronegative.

CDR3 sequence: CAWGWGPADTEAFF. The CDR3 DNA sequence: TGTGCCTGGGGGTGGGGGCCGGCGGACACTGAAGCTTTCTTT. The rearrangement uses TRBV30 and TRBJ1-1; weak D call: TRBD1 (6 bases). From germline, CDR1 is GTSNPN and CDR2 SVGIG (reference sequence). V lost 5 bases and J 3 bases, leaving 16 bases between the germline ends. The CDR3 covers 14 residues.